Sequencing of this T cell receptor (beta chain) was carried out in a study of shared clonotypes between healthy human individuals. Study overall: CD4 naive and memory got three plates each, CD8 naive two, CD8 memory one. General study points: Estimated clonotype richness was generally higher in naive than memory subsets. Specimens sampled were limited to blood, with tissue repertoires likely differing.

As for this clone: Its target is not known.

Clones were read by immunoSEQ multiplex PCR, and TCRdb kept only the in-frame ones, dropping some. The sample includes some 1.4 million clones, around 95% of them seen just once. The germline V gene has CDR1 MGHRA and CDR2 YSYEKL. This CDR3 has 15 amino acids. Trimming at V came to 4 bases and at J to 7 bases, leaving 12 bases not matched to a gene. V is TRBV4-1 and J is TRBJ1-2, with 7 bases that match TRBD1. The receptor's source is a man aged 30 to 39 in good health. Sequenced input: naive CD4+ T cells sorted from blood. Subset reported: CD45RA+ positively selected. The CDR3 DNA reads TGCGCCAGCAGCCTTCCCCCACAGGGGTCTTTTGGCTACACCTTC. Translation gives CASSLPPQGSFGYTF.